This TCR beta chain was recorded in a study of blood T cell repertoires in COVID-19. Overall study context: Acute-phase and convalescent COVID-19 samples originated in the United States, Italy and Spain. Sources were T cells, B-cell-depleted T cells, or PBMCs; the material itself was cDNA or gDNA.

The V gene's germline CDR1 is SGHAT and CDR2 FQNNGV. This CDR3 contains 14 residues. Trimming removed 4 bases from V and 4 bases from J; junction bases left unmatched: 6. In the original processing: Reference gene primer amplification yielded estimated nucleated cell counts. TCRdb's copy holds only in-frame clones and misses some; the assay was immunoSEQ multiplex PCR. For V, J and clone size, that table is used; D and trimming come from the DNA. The table has about 71,000 clones, about 88% seen once; the top ten hold 7% to 10%. The chain links TRBV11-2 to TRBJ1-2, with TRBD1 matching 7 bases. This receptor was obtained from a man aged 45 to 65 with active COVID-19. The sequencing input was peripheral blood. CDR3 coding DNA: TGTGCCAGCAGCTCTCTAACAGGGGTCTATGGCTACACCTTC. It is translated as CASSSLTGVYGYTF.